Below, 27 T cell receptor beta chains from the same sample are listed, as sequenced in a study of tumor-infiltrating lymphocytes in localized non-small cell lung cancer. This table comes from immunoSEQ multiplex PCR, and its TCRdb copy is limited to in-frame clones, with some not included. Counted here are 10,000 to 15,000 clones, around 86% occurring once; the ten biggest clones make up more than 8%. Specimen: lung tumor tissue. These receptor sequences come from a human donor with non-small cell lung cancer.

As for this clone: One junction end does not reproduce the germline sequence, and a read error may be involved. The chain uses TRBV7-7 and TRBJ2-3, with D tentatively TRBD1 or TRBD2 (5 bases each). Germline lookup yields CDR1 SSHAT and CDR2 FNYEAQ (reference sequence). The CDR3 loop spans 15 amino acids. The DNA for the CDR3 is TGTGCTAGCAGCTTAGCGCCCCAGGGAACAGATACGCAGTATTTT. The encoded protein is CASSLAPQGTDTQYF.

The J gene is TRBJ1-1, the V gene TRBV6-5; D perhaps matches TRBD1 (6 bases). Germline lookup yields CDR1 MNHEY and CDR2 SVGAGI. The CDR3 consists of 15 residues. Trimming took off 4 bases at V and 1 base at J, with 13 bases between the two ends. The CDR3 DNA reads TGTGCCAGCAGTTCTACAGGGATAAGGAACACTGAAGCTTTCTTT. The encoded protein is CASSSTGIRNTEAFF.

CDR3: CASSGLADYFTDTQYF. As DNA, the CDR3 is TGTGCCAGCAGTGGTCTAGCGGATTACTTCACAGATACGCAGTATTTT. The rearrangement uses TRBV25-1 and TRBJ2-3; 7 nucleotides agree with TRBD2. Germline V gene lookup returns CDR1 MGHDK and CDR2 SYGVNS. The CDR3 contains 16 residues. V shed 4 bases, J shed 2 bases, and the junction held 9 bases outside the gene matches.

The rearrangement joins TRBV19 to TRBJ2-2, with 7 bases matching TRBD2. CDR1 LNHDA and CDR2 SQIVND come from the germline V gene (reference sequence). J gave up 2 bases and V 8 bases, and 5 bases lay outside the gene matches. The CDR3 sequence is 14 residues long. CDR3 in amino acids: CASLAGINTGELFF. The DNA of the CDR3 is TGTGCCAGTTTAGCGGGTATTAACACCGGGGAGCTGTTTTTT. The full variable domain, with the rest looked up from reference TRBV19 and TRBJ2-2, is DGGITQSPKYLFRKEGQNVTLSCEQNLNHDAMYWYRQDPGQGLRLIYYSQIVNDFQKGDIAEGYSVSREKKESFPLTVTSAQKNPTAFYLCASLAGINTGELFFGEGSRLTVL.

The rearrangement links TRBV10-3 to TRBJ1-4, with D tentatively TRBD1 (5 bases). Germline CDR1 ENHRY, CDR2 SYGVKD. V was pared by 8 bases and J by 7 bases, with 14 bases between. CDR3 length: 13 amino acids. CDR3 in DNA: TGTGCCATCGCAGACAGCCCGGGTGAAAAACTGTTTTTT. It yields the protein CAIADSPGEKLFF.

The chain links TRBV11-3 to TRBJ2-3; D may be TRBD1 (5 bases). CDR1 and CDR2 from the germline V gene are SGHNT and YENEEA. There are 15 residues in the CDR3. V lost 4 bases, J lost 0 bases, and 11 bases lay in between. CDR3 loop: CASSSTTASTDTQYF. The CDR3 region has the DNA TGTGCCAGCAGCTCAACGACAGCAAGCACAGATACGCAGTATTTT.

This clone has just one count. V is TRBV7-9 and J is TRBJ1-2, with TRBD1 matching 7 bases. V dropped 5 bases and J dropped 8; count of bases not matched to a gene: 11. Germline V gives CDR1 SEHNR, CDR2 FQNEAQ (reference sequence). The CDR3 runs to 14 residues. This CDR3 is CASSVDRPHWGYTF. The CDR3 DNA is TGTGCCAGCAGCGTGGACAGGCCTCATTGGGGCTACACCTTC.

The chain uses TRBV28 and TRBJ1-1; D is perhaps TRBD1 (6 bases). Germline V CDR1 and CDR2: MDHEN, SYDVKM. Trimming stripped 5 bases from V and 11 bases from J, with 21 bases between. This CDR3 has 14 amino acids. CDR3 protein: CASSAAGGAREAFF. The DNA for the CDR3 is TGTGCCAGCAGTGCCGCCGGGGGGGCTAGGGAGGCTTTCTTT. Using reference TRBV28 and TRBJ1-1 for the parts outside the CDR3, the full variable domain is DVKVTQSSRYLVKRTGEKVFLECVQDMDHENMFWYRQDPGLGLRLIYFSYDVKMKEKGDIPEGYSVSREKKERFSLILESASTNQTSMYLCASSAAGGAREAFFGQGTRLTVV.

This clone has only a few counts. This chain connects TRBV5-4 to TRBJ2-7, with a weak D call TRBD1 (7 bases). Germline V gene data show CDR1 as SGHNT and CDR2 as YYREEE (reference sequence). Trimming took off 4 bases at V and 3 bases at J, with 14 bases between the two ends. This CDR3 has 14 residues. The CDR3 nucleotides read TGTGCCAGCAGCCCACGCGGGGACAGCTACGAGCAGTACTTC. It is translated as CASSPRGDSYEQYF.

The chain couples TRBV6-5 to TRBJ1-4, with D possibly being TRBD1 (5 bases). Germline CDR1 reads MNHEY; CDR2 reads SVGAGI. The CDR3 loop spans 16 amino acids. V shed 0 bases and J shed 5 bases, with 13 bases lying between them. Here the CDR3 DNA reads TGTGCCAGCAGTTACTCCTGGGGCAGCGAAAATGAAAAACTGTTTTTT. The encoded protein is CASSYSWGSENEKLFF.

The chain combines TRBV9 with TRBJ2-6; D is unresolved. Trimming cost V 0 bases and J 3 bases, with 7 bases left between them. The CDR3 has 15 residues. CDR1 is SGDLS, CDR2 YYNGEE, per germline. The CDR3 bases are TGTGCCAGCAGCGTAGAAGGGCTTGGGGCCAACGTCCTGACTTTC. Its protein product is CASSVEGLGANVLTF.

V usage is TRBV11-2 and J usage is TRBJ2-3; 8 bases fit TRBD2. The CDR3 runs to 14 residues. The V gene end was trimmed by 7 bases and the J gene end by 0 bases; junction bases not matched to a gene: 3. CDR1 is SGHAT, CDR2 FQNNGV, per germline. In DNA form, the CDR3 reads TGTGCCAGCAACCAGCGGGAGAGCACAGATACGCAGTATTTT. Translation gives CASNQRESTDTQYF.

In its sample, this clone was seen once. The V call is TRBV19, the J call TRBJ2-5; 9 bases agree with TRBD1. The CDR3 totals 15 residues. The J segment lost 2 bases and the V segment lost 1 base, leaving 2 bases of the junction unmatched. Germline V gene data show CDR1 as LNHDA and CDR2 as SQIVND (reference sequence). The CDR3 DNA reads TGTGCCAGTAGTATAGCGACAGGGGGGCAAGAGACCCAGTACTTC. Amino acid sequence: CASSIATGGQETQYF.

This clone was found once. V gene TRBV7-6 combines with J gene TRBJ2-1; no firm D call. V was trimmed by 0 bases and J by 0 bases, leaving 6 bases between them. CDR3 length: 15 residues. Germline V gene data show CDR1 as SGHVS and CDR2 as FNYEAQ. The CDR3 nucleotides read TGTGCCAGCAGCTTAGCCGGCAACTCCTACAATGAGCAGTTCTTC. Its translation is CASSLAGNSYNEQFF.

The chain joins TRBV7-9 to TRBJ2-2, with no clear D. Germline assignment: CDR1 SEHNR and CDR2 FQNEAQ (reference sequence). The CDR3 extends over 13 amino acids. V gave up 2 bases and J gave up 2 bases, with 3 bases separating them. CDR3 in amino acids: CASSLTNTGELFF. CDR3 nucleotide sequence: TGTGCCAGCAGCTTAACAAACACCGGGGAGCTGTTTTTT.

V and J are TRBV28 and TRBJ2-7; 7 nucleotides line up with TRBD2. The germline V gene has CDR1 MDHEN and CDR2 SYDVKM. V dropped 8 bases and J dropped 4; count of bases not matched to a gene: 8. The CDR3 length is 13 residues. The CDR3 DNA is TGTGCCAGCGTGCGGGGCGGGAGTTACGAGCAGTACTTC. Protein product: CASVRGGSYEQYF.

J is TRBJ2-2 and V is TRBV14; TRBD1 matches at 10 bases. Germline-derived CDR1 and CDR2 are SGHDN and FVKESK. The V gene end was trimmed by 4 bases and the J gene end by 4 bases; junction bases not matched to a gene: 6. The CDR3 covers 16 residues. The CDR3 DNA reads as TGTGCCAGCAGCCTCTCCCGGGACAGGGGCACCGGGGAGCTGTTTTTT. Translating it yields CASSLSRDRGTGELFF.

The V gene is TRBV29-1, the J gene TRBJ2-7; D is undetermined. Trimming stripped 1 base from V and 0 bases from J, with 4 bases between. Germline V gene sequence: CDR1 SQVTM, CDR2 ANQGSEA. This CDR3 region has 12 residues. The CDR3 coding sequence is TGCAGCGTTGAAGGGAGCTCCTACGAGCAGTACTTC. Amino acids: CSVEGSSYEQYF.

The chain employs TRBV4-2 and TRBJ2-3, with 10 bases identical to TRBD2. The junction had 2 bases not matched to a gene; V was cut back by 4 bases and J by 4 bases. Germline CDR1 reads LGHNA; CDR2 reads YNFKEQ. The CDR3 covers 14 residues. CDR3 bases: TGTGCCAGCAGCCCGGGGACTAGCGCAGATACGCAGTATTTT. Translated: CASSPGTSADTQYF.

Regarding this clone: Distinct nucleotide sequences in the sample also encode this CDR3. This chain connects TRBV29-1 to TRBJ1-2; TRBD1 matches at 7 bases. The germline V gene encodes CDR1 SQVTM and CDR2 ANQGSEA. V trimming: 6 bases; J trimming: 8 bases; junction bases outside the gene matches: 9. The CDR3 consists of 12 residues. CDR3 sequence reads: CSVDRQGGGYTF. As DNA, the CDR3 is TGCAGCGTCGATCGACAGGGCGGCGGCTACACCTTC.

V usage is TRBV28 and J usage is TRBJ1-2; D might be TRBD1 (6 bases). Trimming took 4 bases from V and 12 from J, leaving 18 bases between them. The CDR3 consists of 13 residues. Germline CDR1 and CDR2: MDHEN and SYDVKM. CDR3 in amino acids: CASSWQGMGANTF. CDR3 DNA sequence: TGTGCCAGCAGTTGGCAGGGAATGGGGGCTAACACCTTC.

The chain is built from TRBV19 and TRBJ1-3, with unresolved D. From germline, CDR1 is LNHDA and CDR2 SQIVND (reference sequence). This CDR3 region has 13 residues. Trimming left V 4 bases short and J 4 bases short, with 8 bases between. CDR3 sequence reads: CASSTEAGNTIYF. The CDR3, as DNA: TGTGCCAGTAGTACTGAAGCCGGAAACACCATATATTTT.

The chain recombines TRBV15 with TRBJ1-5; D remains ambiguous. The length of the CDR3 is 12 residues. CDR1 is LNHNV, CDR2 YYDKDF, per germline (reference sequence). Trimming left V 5 bases short and J 5 bases short, with 7 bases between. CDR3 nucleotide sequence: TGTGCCACCAGCCCTCCCGATCAGCCCCAGCATTTT. This encodes CATSPPDQPQHF.

The rearrangement uses TRBV5-1 and TRBJ2-1; D possibly corresponds to TRBD2 (5 bases). V gave up 3 bases and J gave up 3 bases, with 19 bases separating them. The CDR3 runs to 17 residues. Germline V gene sequence: CDR1 SGHRS, CDR2 YFSETQ. CDR3: CASSSWRVEIGYNEQFF. CDR3 in DNA: TGCGCCAGCAGCTCTTGGCGGGTCGAAATAGGCTACAATGAGCAGTTCTTC.

The chain has TRBV29-1 and TRBJ2-1; D may be TRBD1 (6 bases). CDR3 length: 14 amino acids. Germline loops: CDR1 SQVTM, CDR2 ANQGSEA. V lost 3 bases to trimming and J lost 8 bases, with 17 bases between them. In nucleotides, the CDR3 is TGCAGCGTTGAGCCCCAGGTCCAGGGGCATGAGCAGTTCTTC. Translated: CSVEPQVQGHEQFF.

The gene calls are TRBV25-1 and TRBJ1-4, with D perhaps matching TRBD1 (5 bases). The CDR3 is 17 amino acids. Trimming left V 2 bases short and J 3 bases short, with 16 bases between. Germline assignment: CDR1 MGHDK and CDR2 SYGVNS. CDR3 in DNA: TGTGCCAGCAGTGAAAGATTCGGGGGGACGGCTAATGAAAAACTGTTTTTT. It codes for CASSERFGGTANEKLFF.

The chain recombines TRBV30 with TRBJ2-5; the D gene is possibly TRBD2 (6 bases). Trimming shortened V by 1 base and J by 1 base, and 13 bases separated the two germline ends. The germline V gene has CDR1 GTSNPN and CDR2 SVGIG (reference sequence). The length of the CDR3 is 15 residues. CDR3 in amino acids: CAWSEGGTLQETQYF. The CDR3 coding sequence is TGTGCCTGGAGTGAGGGCGGGACCCTCCAAGAGACCCAGTACTTC.